The 7 T cell receptor beta chains in this list originate from one sample, sequenced in a study of molecular identifiers for immune sequencing clone quantification. MiXCR, applied by TCRdb to the PCR reads, yields one record per CDR3 protein. The table has approximately 630,000 distinct CDR3 sequences, less than 30% seen once. The sequenced sample was naive CD8+ T cells from blood, with Jurkat cell RNA spiked in. Specified subset: FACS-sorted CD8+CD4-CCR7+CD45RA+ naive T cells. These receptor sequences come from a human donor in good health. Some libraries in this study had Jurkat cell RNA spiked in.

This clonotype has a count of ten or more. The chain combines TRBV7-9 with TRBJ2-3; D unresolved. Germline CDR1 is SEHNR and CDR2 is FQNEAQ (reference sequence). Trimming removed 4 bases from V and 2 bases from J, with 16 bases in between. This CDR3 is 16 amino acids long. DNA for the CDR3: TGTGCCAGCAGCTCATACGAACTCCTTTCCACAGATACGCAGTATTTT. Protein product: CASSSYELLSTDTQYF.

This clonotype has just a few counts. The V gene is TRBV20-1, the J gene TRBJ2-5; D call uncertain. The CDR3 totals 17 residues. V shed 2 bases and J shed 2 bases, with 21 bases lying between them. Germline V CDR1 and CDR2: DFQATT, SNEGSKA (reference sequence). CDR3 sequence: CSARCTWPPTVQETQYF. CDR3 sequence (DNA): TGCAGTGCTAGATGTACGTGGCCACCCACTGTTCAAGAGACCCAGTACTTC.

This chain links TRBV5-3 with TRBJ2-7, with TRBD1 matching over 9 bases. TRBV5-3 belongs to the ORF category, with a function that is uncertain. With V trimmed by 8 bases and J by 5 bases, 11 bases remained unmatched. This CDR3 has 14 residues. The CDR3 bases are TGTGCCAGCAGCCAAAAGGGACAGGGTAACGAGCAGTACTTC. Residues: CASSQKGQGNEQYF.

About this clonotype itself: A much more abundant neighbour one base away suggests this may be a read error. The J gene is TRBJ2-4, the V gene TRBV27; D possibly uses TRBD1 or TRBD2 (5 bases each). The CDR3 totals 14 residues. Germline CDR1 MNHEY, CDR2 SMNVEV (reference sequence). The CDR3 loop reads CARSSGPDGNIQYF. The CDR3, as DNA: TGTGCCCGCAGTTCGGGGCCGGACGGCAACATTCAGTACTTC.

This clonotype was detected only a few times. A much larger clone lies one base from this, so it may be a read error. The missing conserved phenylalanine or tryptophan at the end of this CDR3 makes a read error likely. This rearrangement joins TRBV7-9 to TRBJ2-5; the D is unclear. This CDR3 comprises 15 residues. Germline V gene data show CDR1 as SEHNR and CDR2 as FQNEAQ (reference sequence). Deletions cut 0 bases from V and 1 base from J, with 9 bases between. CDR3 DNA sequence: TGTGCCAGCAGCTTAGCGACCAGTTTCCAAGAGACCCAGTACCTC. Its translation: CASSLATSFQETQYL.

This clonotype has only a few counts. The chain combines TRBV18 with TRBJ1-5; TRBD1 is a possible D gene (6 bases). V was clipped by 4 bases and J by 5 bases, with 15 bases between them. This CDR3 region has 15 residues. Per germline, CDR1 KGHSH and CDR2 LQKENI. The CDR3 DNA reads TGTGCCAGCTCACAACTTGGACAGATGGATCAGCCCCAGCATTTT. Translation gives CASSQLGQMDQPQHF.

This clonotype came up a few times. The chain uses TRBV6-2 or TRBV6-3 and TRBJ1-4; D possibly corresponds to TRBD1 (5 bases). The V gene's germline CDR1 is MNHEY and CDR2 SVGEGT. V was shortened by 6 bases and J by 0 bases, with 11 bases between the two germline ends. There are 15 residues in the CDR3. In DNA form, the CDR3 reads TGTGCCAGCAGGTCGACGACAGCAACTAATGAAAAACTGTTTTTT. It encodes CASRSTTATNEKLFF.